This is a list of T cell receptor beta chains from one sample in a study of long-term antiretroviral therapy in people with HIV. Repertoires were generated with immunoSEQ multiplex PCR, while TCRdb's copy carries only in-frame clones and drops some. The sample has some 20,000 clones; approximately 88% are singletons. Sequenced here: unsorted PBMCs, sampled 1.2 years after starting antiretroviral therapy. The receptors here all came from a woman aged 40 to 55 with HIV. The CDR3 runs from the conserved cysteine through the conserved F or W. D genes are given only for firm matches. Some rows mark clone size as missing; the rest say once, few, many or name a class of expanded clone.

J gene,clone size,V gene,D gene,CDR3 protein,CDR3 DNA
TRBJ2-3,-,TRBV9,-,CASSAELASTDTQYF,TGTGCCAGCAGCGCCGAATTGGCGAGCACAGATACGCAGTATTTT
TRBJ1-1,-,TRBV7-9,-,CASSSPRKGLGAFF,TGTGCCAGCAGCTCACCCAGAAAGGGGCTTGGCGCTTTCTTT
TRBJ1-1,-,TRBV2,-,CASSPLFRQDNDEAFF,TGTGCCAGCAGCCCTCTCTTTAGACAGGATAACGATGAAGCTTTCTTT
TRBJ1-3,-,TRBV5-1,-,CASSQAVSGNTIYF,TGCGCCAGCAGCCAAGCAGTGTCTGGAAACACCATATATTTT
TRBJ2-3,-,TRBV5-1,-,CASSLVGSGLTDTQYF,TGCGCCAGCAGCTTGGTCGGGAGTGGATTGACAGATACGCAGTATTTT
TRBJ2-1,-,TRBV10-3,-,CAIVTGHNEQFF,TGTGCCATAGTGACAGGCCACAATGAGCAGTTCTTC
TRBJ2-7,-,TRBV11-2,-,CASSLAGSLWEQYF,TGTGCCAGCAGCTTAGCTGGGTCCCTTTGGGAGCAGTACTTC
TRBJ2-7,-,TRBV21-1,-,CARGRDGPYEQYF,TGTGCCAGGGGCCGGGACGGTCCCTACGAGCAGTACTTC
TRBJ1-2,-,TRBV18,-,CASSGQAPRYGYTF,TGTGCCAGCTCTGGGCAGGCCCCCCGGTATGGCTACACCTTC
TRBJ2-7,-,TRBV27,TRBD1,CASSPQGRDRGKGKQYF,TGTGCCAGCAGTCCCCAGGGTCGGGACAGGGGTAAGGGGAAGCAGTACTTC
TRBJ2-1,few,TRBV19,TRBD2,CASSPQVSGMTNEQFF,TGTGCCAGTAGTCCTCAAGTTAGCGGGATGACTAATGAGCAGTTCTTC
TRBJ2-7,-,TRBV5-4,-,CASHRFATRNDEQYF,TGTGCCAGCCACCGTTTCGCGACTAGGAATGACGAGCAGTACTTC
TRBJ2-7,-,TRBV12-5,TRBD1,CASGLEKGAYEQYF,TGTGCTAGTGGTTTGGAGAAGGGGGCTTACGAGCAGTACTTC
TRBJ1-1,-,TRBV6-6,-,CASSPGFYMNTEAFF,TGTGCCAGCAGTCCCGGGTTCTACATGAACACTGAAGCTTTCTTT
TRBJ1-1,-,TRBV2,-,CASSGDTWGAFF,TGTGCCAGCAGCGGGGACACCTGGGGCGCTTTCTTT
TRBJ2-2,-,TRBV2,-,CASSARLAGELFF,TGTGCCAGCAGTGCAAGACTAGCCGGGGAGCTGTTTTTT
TRBJ2-7,-,TRBV14,TRBD2,CASSQGPTSGREQYF,TGTGCCAGCAGCCAAGGCCCCACTAGCGGGAGGGAGCAGTACTTC
TRBJ1-4,-,TRBV5-1,-,CASSLVAGADEKLFF,TGCGCCAGCAGCTTGGTGGCAGGGGCCGATGAAAAACTGTTTTTT
TRBJ1-2,-,TRBV6-1,-,CASSGREGYGYTF,TGTGCCAGCAGTGGGAGGGAGGGGTATGGCTACACCTTC
TRBJ2-2,-,TRBV6-5,-,CASSGINTGELFF,TGTGCCAGCAGCGGGATTAACACCGGGGAGCTGTTTTTT
TRBJ2-7,-,TRBV10-3,TRBD1,CAISEDDRGPQYF,TGTGCCATCAGTGAGGACGACAGGGGCCCGCAGTACTTC
TRBJ2-7,-,TRBV27,-,CASSLGTRTYEQYF,TGTGCCAGCAGTTTGGGGACTCGCACCTACGAGCAGTACTTC
TRBJ2-1,-,TRBV5-4,-,CASSLAIQGNEQFF,TGTGCCAGCAGCTTGGCAATACAGGGAAATGAGCAGTTCTTC
TRBJ2-7,-,TRBV18,TRBD2,CASSETSGDYEQYF,TGTGCCAGCTCAGAGACTAGCGGGGATTACGAGCAGTACTTC